This T cell receptor (beta chain) was sequenced for a study of shared clonotypes between healthy human individuals (dated by TCRdb to the early 2020s). Regarding the study in general: The cohort included a few men and a couple of women between 18 and 49 years of age. For each donor, CD4 naive and CD4 memory were each run on three plates, CD8 naive on two plates, and CD8 memory on one plate. The study deeply sequenced blood TCR repertoires of five healthy adults to estimate repertoire size and the extent of clonotype sharing between individuals. To increase sequencing depth and limit assay-specific biases, TCR repertoire library preparation and sequencing were carried out by different laboratories using diverse techniques. Per donor, leukapheresis produced somewhere between about 0.94 and 9 billion PBMCs.

A remark on this clone: Its recognized antigen is unknown. No base quality information exists; no much larger clone differs at one position.

Donors were healthy HIV-negative adults with no recently reported acute infections or vaccinations. Every donor was a Caucasian adult living in Nashville, Tennessee, USA. CD4+ T cells were enriched by magnetic negative selection; naive cells were then positively selected on CD45RA, and the negative fraction formed the memory subset. Blood was obtained by leukapheresis, after which PBMCs were separated by Ficoll-Histopaque density gradient centrifugation and cryopreserved in liquid nitrogen vapor phase. Purity and quantity of every magnetically sorted T cell population were checked by analytical flow cytometry. Genomic DNA was isolated from every sorted fraction and measured by UV absorbance on a Nanodrop 2000c. Using the deep immunoSEQ assay, multiplex PCR amplified TCR CDR3 regions from genomic DNA. Genomic DNA extracted from each cell subset was distributed evenly over all wells of several immunoSEQ 96-well plates, and each plate served as one replicate. For sorted subsets, each replicate PCR was loaded with around 220 ng genomic DNA, equivalent to 30,000 or so T cell genomes. The purified libraries were quantified using a Qubit 3.0 fluorometer, sized with a Bioanalyzer 2100, and then quantified again using the KAPA Library Quantification kit. Each immunoSEQ 96-well plate was sequenced on its own single-read 150-cycle Illumina NextSeq 550 flow cell. From the authors' description of their analysis: Because the immunoSEQ output included only junctional sequences and no quality scores, the filtering could not be the same as the filtering used for full-length reads. To assign V/J genes and CDR3, sequences were annotated against IMGT germline references using PyIR, a Python wrapper for IgBLAST v1.9. Reads were filtered out if the reads had weak V/J assignments (E-value above 1e-6), no CDR3, stop codons, out-of-frame junctions, or ambiguous translated residues. V3J clonotypes were defined as sequences sharing an identical inferred V gene, J gene, and CDR3 amino acid sequence. Percentage overlap between repertoires was calculated by dividing the number of shared unique clonotypes by the size of the smaller repertoire. Three approaches were used to assess repertoire richness: RTK rarefaction, the Chao1 estimator, and Recon v2.1 estimates of unobserved clonotypes. For all TCRbeta clonotypes obtained by the gDNA method from four donors, generation probabilities were computed with OLGA. TCRdb mirrors the immuneACCESS table, restricted to in-frame sequences. Some clones are absent from its copies; in checked studies, under half trace to an unresolved V gene, and the reason for the others is unknown. V and J calls and clone size come straight from that table; D and trimming were deduced from the DNA. This sample gives millions of clones in total; 93% of them show up just once. 0.39% of the sample belongs to the ten largest clones.

On the study overall, not on this receptor specifically: Estimated clonotype richness was generally larger for naive than for memory subsets. Compared with non-shared clonotypes, clonotypes shared by all four sorted-subset donors had higher generation probabilities. Because the study included a small number of donors, the genetic and exposure-history diversity represented was limited. When several donors were compared, the shared fraction of clonotypes was around 4.6% for naive CD4, over 3% for naive CD8, roughly 2.5% for memory CD4, and around 0.37% for memory CD8. Sampling was limited to blood, and TCR repertoires in tissue likely differ from TCR repertoires in blood. Rarefaction of sorted-subset datasets indicated incomplete sequencing despite the large sequencing depth. Based on pairwise subsampling, the degree of clonotype sharing among donors was expected to be affected by sequencing depth.

From cysteine to phenylalanine, the CDR3 is 16 amino acids long. Kept here is only the CDR3 DNA, which spans 48 bases and is read in frame from base 1. CDR1 and CDR2 are read off the germline V gene as MDHEN and SYDVKM. At the junction V is shortened by 4 bases and J by 0 bases, with 13 bases in between. The TCR sequence derives from a man aged 18 to 30 in good health. Some clones in this sample may be carry-over from other donors' samples. The rearranged chain carries TRBV28 and TRBJ1-5; TRBD1 is possibly the D segment (6 matching bases). Sequences were obtained from naive CD4+ T cells from PBMCs. According to the study, the label for this sample's cell subset or site signals: CD45RA+ positively selected. The nucleotides are TGTGCCAGCAGTTCAGACAGGACCGTTAGCAATCAGCCCCAGCATTTT. This yields the protein CASSSDRTVSNQPQHF. Beyond the CDR3, the reference TRBV28 and TRBJ1-5 genes provide the residues; the full variable domain reads: DVKVTQSSRYLVKRTGEKVFLECVQDMDHENMFWYRQDPGLGLRLIYFSYDVKMKEKGDIPEGYSVSREKKERFSLILESASTNQTSMYLCASSSDRTVSNQPQHFGDGTRLSIL.